This TCR beta chain is drawn from a study of blood T cell repertoires in COVID-19. Two negative PCRs, clearance, or symptom resolution had been documented for recovered Cohort 3 donors. Trimming left V 5 bases short and J 0 bases short, with 10 bases between. CDR3 length equals 15 residues. CDR1 is MRHNA and CDR2 is SNTAGT in the germline V gene. This clone was seen only once. This table comes from immunoSEQ multiplex PCR, and its TCRdb copy is limited to in-frame clones, with some not included. The table includes about 220,000 clones, approximately 80% detected once. Sequencing was performed on PBMCs or T cells enriched from blood (not recorded which). This sequence joins TRBV6-4 and TRBJ2-2; maybe TRBD1 (6 bases). The clonotype was recovered from a woman aged 55-69 years who had recovered from COVID-19. CDR3 sequence reads: CASSPDSSNTGELFF. The CDR3 bases are TGTGCCAGCAGTCCGGACAGCTCGAACACCGGGGAGCTGTTTTTT.